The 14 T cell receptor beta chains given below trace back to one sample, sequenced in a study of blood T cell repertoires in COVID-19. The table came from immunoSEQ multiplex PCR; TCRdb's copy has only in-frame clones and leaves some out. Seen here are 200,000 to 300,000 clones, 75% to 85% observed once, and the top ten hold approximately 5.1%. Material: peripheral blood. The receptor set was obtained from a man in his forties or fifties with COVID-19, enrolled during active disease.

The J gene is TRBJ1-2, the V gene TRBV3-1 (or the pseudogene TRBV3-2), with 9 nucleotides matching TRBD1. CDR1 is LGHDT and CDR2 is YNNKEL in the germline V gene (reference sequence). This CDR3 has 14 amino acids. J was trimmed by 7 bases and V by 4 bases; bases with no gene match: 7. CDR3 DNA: TGTGCCAGCAGCCTGACAGGGGGGGTGGCTGGCTACACCTTC. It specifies CASSLTGGVAGYTF.

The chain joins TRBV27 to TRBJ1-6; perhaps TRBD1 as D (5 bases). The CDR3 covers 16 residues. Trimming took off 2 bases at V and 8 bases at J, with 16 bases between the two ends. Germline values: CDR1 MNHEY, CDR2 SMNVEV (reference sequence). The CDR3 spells CASSLGALRMDSPLHF. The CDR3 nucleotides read TGTGCCAGCAGTTTAGGGGCCCTGCGTATGGATTCACCCCTCCACTTT.

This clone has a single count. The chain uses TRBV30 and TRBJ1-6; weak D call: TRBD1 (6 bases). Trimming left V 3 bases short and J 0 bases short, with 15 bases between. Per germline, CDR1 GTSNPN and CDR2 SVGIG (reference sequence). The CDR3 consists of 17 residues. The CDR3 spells CAWRGGAASSYNSPLHF. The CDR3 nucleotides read TGTGCCTGGAGAGGGGGGGCCGCCAGCTCCTATAATTCACCCCTCCACTTT.

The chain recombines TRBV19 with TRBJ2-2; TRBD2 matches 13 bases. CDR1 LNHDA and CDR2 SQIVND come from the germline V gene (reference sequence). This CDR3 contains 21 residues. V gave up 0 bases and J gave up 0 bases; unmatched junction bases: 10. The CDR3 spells CASSIEPTGLAGATNTGELFF. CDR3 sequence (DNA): TGTGCCAGTAGTATAGAACCGACCGGACTAGCGGGGGCCACGAACACCGGGGAGCTGTTTTTT.

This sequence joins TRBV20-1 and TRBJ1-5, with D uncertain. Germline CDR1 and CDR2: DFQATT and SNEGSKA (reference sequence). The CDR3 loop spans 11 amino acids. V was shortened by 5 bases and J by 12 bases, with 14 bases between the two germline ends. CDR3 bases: TGCAGTGCTTCCCCGGGAAGGCTCCAGCATTTT. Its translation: CSASPGRLQHF.

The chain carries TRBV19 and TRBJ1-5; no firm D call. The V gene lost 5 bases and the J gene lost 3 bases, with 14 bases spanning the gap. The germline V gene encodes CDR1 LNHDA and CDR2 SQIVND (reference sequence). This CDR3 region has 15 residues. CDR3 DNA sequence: TGTGCCAGTAGTCTCACGCGGCTTCCCAATCAGCCCCAGCATTTT. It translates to CASSLTRLPNQPQHF.

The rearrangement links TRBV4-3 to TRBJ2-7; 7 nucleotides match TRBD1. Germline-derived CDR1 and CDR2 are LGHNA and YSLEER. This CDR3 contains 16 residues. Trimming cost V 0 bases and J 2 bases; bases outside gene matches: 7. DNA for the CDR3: TGCGCCAGCAGCCAAGATTTTCGGGACAGCGCCTACGAGCAGTACTTC. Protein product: CASSQDFRDSAYEQYF.

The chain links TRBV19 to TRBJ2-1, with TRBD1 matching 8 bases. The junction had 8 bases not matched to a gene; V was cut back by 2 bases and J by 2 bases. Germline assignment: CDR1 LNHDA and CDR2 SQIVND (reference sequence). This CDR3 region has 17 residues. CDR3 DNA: TGTGCCAGTAGTATATGGCCAGGGGGCACAGCCTACAATGAGCAGTTCTTC. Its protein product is CASSIWPGGTAYNEQFF.

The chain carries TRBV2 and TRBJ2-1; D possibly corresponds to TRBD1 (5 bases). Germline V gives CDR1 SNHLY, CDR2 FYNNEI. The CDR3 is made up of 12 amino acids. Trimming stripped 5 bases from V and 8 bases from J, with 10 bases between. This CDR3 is CASSRREDEQFF. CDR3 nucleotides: TGTGCCAGCAGTCGCAGGGAAGATGAGCAGTTCTTC.

For the CDR3, the DNA is TGTGCCAGCTCACCCTTACAGGGGTTCTATGGCTACACCTTC. Encoded protein: CASSPLQGFYGYTF. The V gene is TRBV18, the J gene TRBJ1-2; 7 nucleotides agree with TRBD1. The V gene's germline CDR1 is KGHSH and CDR2 LQKENI. The CDR3 spans 14 residues. V trimming: 3 bases; J trimming: 4 bases; junction bases outside the gene matches: 5.

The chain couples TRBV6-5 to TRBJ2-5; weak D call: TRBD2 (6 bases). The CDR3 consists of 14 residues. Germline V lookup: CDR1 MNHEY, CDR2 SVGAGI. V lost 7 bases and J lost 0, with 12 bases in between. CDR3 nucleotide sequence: TGTGCCAGCACCCACGGGGGAAACCAAGAGACCCAGTACTTC. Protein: CASTHGGNQETQYF.

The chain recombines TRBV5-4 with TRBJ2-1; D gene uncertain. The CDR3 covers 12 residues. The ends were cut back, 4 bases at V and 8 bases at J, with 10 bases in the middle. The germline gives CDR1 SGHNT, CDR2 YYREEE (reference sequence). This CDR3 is CASSPRGYEQFF. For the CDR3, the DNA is TGTGCCAGCAGCCCCCGAGGCTATGAGCAGTTCTTC.

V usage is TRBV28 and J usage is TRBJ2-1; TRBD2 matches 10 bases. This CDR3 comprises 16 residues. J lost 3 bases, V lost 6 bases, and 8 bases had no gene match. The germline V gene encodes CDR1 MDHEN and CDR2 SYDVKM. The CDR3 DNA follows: TGTGCCAGCAGCTCACCCACTAGCGGGGTCTACAATGAGCAGTTCTTC. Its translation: CASSSPTSGVYNEQFF. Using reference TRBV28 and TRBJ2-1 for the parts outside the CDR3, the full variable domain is DVKVTQSSRYLVKRTGEKVFLECVQDMDHENMFWYRQDPGLGLRLIYFSYDVKMKEKGDIPEGYSVSREKKERFSLILESASTNQTSMYLCASSSPTSGVYNEQFFGPGTRLTVL.

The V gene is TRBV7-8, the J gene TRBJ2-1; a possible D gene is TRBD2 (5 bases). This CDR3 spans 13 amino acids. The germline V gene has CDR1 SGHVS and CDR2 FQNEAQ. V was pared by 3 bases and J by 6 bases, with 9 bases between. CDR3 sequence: CASSFGEFNEQFF. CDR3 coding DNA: TGTGCCAGCAGCTTCGGGGAATTCAATGAGCAGTTCTTC.